The TCR beta chain under discussion was sequenced for a study of cytomegalovirus exposure and HLA in healthy donors. The study, taken as a whole, reports: The authors judged a highly shared variant cluster likely a sequencing artifact. Another analysis was done later, and it associated approximately 18,000 TCR beta sequences with HLA alleles at 0.05 false discovery rate. Analysis was carried out at a later point, and it linked a missense DCLRE1C variant to TCR beta V- and J-gene trimming.

CDR1 is SEHNR, CDR2 FQNEAQ, per germline (reference sequence). The CDR3 runs 18 residues. As to this clone: Its antigen is as yet unknown. One junction end does not reproduce the germline sequence, and a read error may be involved.

As for the donors, each was a healthy bone marrow donor. With 60 Vbeta and 13 Jbeta primers, the PCR was carried out. This table comes from immunoSEQ multiplex PCR, and its TCRdb copy is limited to in-frame clones, with some not included. The sample carries over 150,000 clones, 81% recorded once. The sample comprised PBMCs. The receptor was isolated from a woman between 45 and 60 years old in good health and CMV-seronegative. The rearrangement joins TRBV7-9 to TRBJ2-6, with 9 bases matching TRBD1. CDR3 loop: CSSSFSTGGVSGANVLTF. The CDR3 nucleotides are TGTTCCAGCAGCTTCTCGACAGGGGGTGTCTCTGGGGCCAACGTCCTGACTTTC.